This T cell receptor (beta chain) came from a study of blood T cells in healthy people across ages. With a J-beta primer mix and a sample-barcoded 5' primer, a second PCR ran about 7 to 12 cycles. The study obtained at least 2.5 million CDR3-containing paired-end reads from every sample. TCRdb re-called the 5' RACE reads with MiXCR, one entry per CDR3 protein. This table has 1,800,000 or so distinct CDR3 sequences, about 39% appearing once. Every donor contributed about 10 milliliters of peripheral blood by blood draw. Concerning this clonotype: Its specificity is unknown.

Study-wide results and caveats: Researchers judged that diversity estimates from one million T cells fell short of true values. A greater number of naive CD4+ cells and higher diversity distinguished long-lived donors from aged donors.

This CDR3 is built from 16 residues. The J segment lost 7 bases and the V segment lost 4 bases, leaving 11 bases of the junction unmatched. The germline V gene encodes CDR1 MDHEN and CDR2 SYDVKM. The receptor's source is a human donor in good health. This rearrangement joins TRBV28 to TRBJ2-1; 9 bases line up with TRBD2. Sequencing was carried out using blood. The DNA for the CDR3 is TGTGCCAGCAGTTCCACCGCGGGGGGGCCAGGGAATGAGCAGTTCTTC. Protein sequence: CASSSTAGGPGNEQFF.